A single T cell receptor beta chain is shown here with its context. Its antigen remains unknown. The PCR had 60 Vbeta and 13 Jbeta primers. Generated by immunoSEQ multiplex PCR, the TCRdb table keeps only in-frame clones and is missing some. This table holds some 150,000 clones, roughly 77% found once. The CDR3 loop spans 12 amino acids. The V gene lost 4 bases and the J gene lost 6 bases, with 10 bases spanning the gap. Germline V gene lookup returns CDR1 SEHNR and CDR2 FQNEAQ (reference sequence). The data originate from a study of cytomegalovirus exposure and HLA in healthy donors. Findings and caveats of the study: Excluded: some indistinguishable V segments such as TRBV6-2 and TRBV6-3.

Sequencing input: PBMCs. J is TRBJ2-7 and V is TRBV7-9; weak D call: TRBD1 (5 bases). The TCR sequence derives from a man aged 25-45 years in good health and CMV-seropositive. CDR3 amino acids: CASSSTAGEQYF. The CDR3 coding sequence is TGTGCCAGCAGCTCGACAGCAGGCGAGCAGTACTTC.